This T cell receptor beta chain is from a study of blood T cell repertoires in COVID-19. Background on the study: The United States, Italy and Spain provided the acute and convalescent COVID-19 samples. Sources were T cells, B-cell-depleted T cells, or PBMCs; the material itself was cDNA or gDNA.

Per the original methods: Quantification of nucleated cells was approximated via reference gene primer amplification. Here immunoSEQ multiplex PCR was the method, and the copy in TCRdb shows in-frame clones only, minus some. Clonal size and the V and J genes are those of that table, whereas D and trimming came from the DNA. The table records about 200,000 clones, about nine tenths of them present only once. J lost 0 bases, V lost 7 bases, and 4 bases had no gene match. From germline, CDR1 is SNHLY and CDR2 FYNNEI. This CDR3 is 15 amino acids long. The J gene is TRBJ2-2, the V gene TRBV2; 8 positions match TRBD1. This TCR came from a man aged 50-59 years with acute or convalescent COVID-19. Sequencing was done on a sample of peripheral blood. CDR3 in DNA: TGTGCCAGCATCCCACAGGGGGCGAACACCGGGGAGCTGTTTTTT. Amino acid sequence: CASIPQGANTGELFF.